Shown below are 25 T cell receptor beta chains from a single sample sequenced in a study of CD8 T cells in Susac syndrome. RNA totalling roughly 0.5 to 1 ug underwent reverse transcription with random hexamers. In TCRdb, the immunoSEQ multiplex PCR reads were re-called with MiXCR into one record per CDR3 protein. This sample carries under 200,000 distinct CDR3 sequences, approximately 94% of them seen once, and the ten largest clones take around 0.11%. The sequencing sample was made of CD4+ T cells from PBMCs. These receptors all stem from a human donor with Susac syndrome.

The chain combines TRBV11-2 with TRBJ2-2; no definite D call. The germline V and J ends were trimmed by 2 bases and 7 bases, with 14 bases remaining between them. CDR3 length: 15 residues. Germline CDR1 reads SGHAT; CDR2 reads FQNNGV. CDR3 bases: TGTGCCAGCAGCTTAAGCTGGGTGTCGAGCGGGGAGCTGTTTTTT. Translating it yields CASSLSWVSSGELFF.

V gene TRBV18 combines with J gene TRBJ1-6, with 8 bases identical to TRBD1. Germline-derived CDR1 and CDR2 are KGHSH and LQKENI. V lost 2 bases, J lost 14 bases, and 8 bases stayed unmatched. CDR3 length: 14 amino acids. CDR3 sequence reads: CASSPRGQDGSLHF. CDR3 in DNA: TGTGCCAGCTCACCAAGGGGACAGGACGGGTCCCTCCACTTT.

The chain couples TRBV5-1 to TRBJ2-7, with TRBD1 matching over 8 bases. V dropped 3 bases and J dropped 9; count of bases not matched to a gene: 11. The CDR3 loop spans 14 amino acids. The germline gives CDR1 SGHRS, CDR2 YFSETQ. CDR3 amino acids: CASSYGQGSLGQYF. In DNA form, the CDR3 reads TGCGCCAGCAGCTACGGACAGGGATCCCTGGGGCAGTACTTC. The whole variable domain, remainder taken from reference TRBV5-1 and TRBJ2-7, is KAGVTQTPRYLIKTRGQQVTLSCSPISGHRSVSWYQQTPGQGLQFLFEYFSETQRNKGNFPGRFSGRQFSNSRSEMNVSTLELGDSALYLCASSYGQGSLGQYFGPGTRLTVT.

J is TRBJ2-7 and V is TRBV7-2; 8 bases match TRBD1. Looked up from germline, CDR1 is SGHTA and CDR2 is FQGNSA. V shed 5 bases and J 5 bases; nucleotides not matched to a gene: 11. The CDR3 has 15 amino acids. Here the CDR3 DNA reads TGTGCCAGCAGCCAACGACAGGGGAAGGGAGACGAGCAGTACTTC. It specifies CASSQRQGKGDEQYF.

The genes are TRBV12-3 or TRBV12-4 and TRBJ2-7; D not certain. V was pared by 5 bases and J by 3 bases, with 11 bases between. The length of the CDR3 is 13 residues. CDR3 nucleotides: TGTGCCAGCAGTCCTCAACTTGGCTACGAGCAGTACTTC. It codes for CASSPQLGYEQYF.

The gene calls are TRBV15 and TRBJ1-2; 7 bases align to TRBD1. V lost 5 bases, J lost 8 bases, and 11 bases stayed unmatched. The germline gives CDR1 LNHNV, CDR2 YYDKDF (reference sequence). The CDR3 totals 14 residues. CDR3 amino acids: CATSGLRGLGGYTF. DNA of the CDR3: TGTGCCACCAGCGGCCTAAGGGGGCTCGGCGGCTACACCTTC.

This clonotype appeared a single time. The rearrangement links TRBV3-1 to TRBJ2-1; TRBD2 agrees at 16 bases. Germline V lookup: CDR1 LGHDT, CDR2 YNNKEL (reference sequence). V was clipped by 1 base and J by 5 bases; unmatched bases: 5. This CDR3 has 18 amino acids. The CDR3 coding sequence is TGTGCCAGCAGCCAAGTGGGACTAGCGGGGGGGCCGGACAATGAGCAGTTCTTC. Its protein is CASSQVGLAGGPDNEQFF.

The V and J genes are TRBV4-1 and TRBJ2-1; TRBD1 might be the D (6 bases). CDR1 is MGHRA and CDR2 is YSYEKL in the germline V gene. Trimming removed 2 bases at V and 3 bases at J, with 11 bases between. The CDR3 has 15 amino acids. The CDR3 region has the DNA TGCGCCAGCAGCCAAACCAGGGGCCTCTACAATGAGCAGTTCTTC. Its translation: CASSQTRGLYNEQFF.

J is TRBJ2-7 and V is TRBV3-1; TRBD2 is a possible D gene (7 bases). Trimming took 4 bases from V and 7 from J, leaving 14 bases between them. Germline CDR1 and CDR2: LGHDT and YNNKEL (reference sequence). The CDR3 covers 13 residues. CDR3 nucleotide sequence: TGTGCCAGCAGCCTCTTGGGGGGGCGTGAGCAGTACTTC. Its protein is CASSLLGGREQYF.

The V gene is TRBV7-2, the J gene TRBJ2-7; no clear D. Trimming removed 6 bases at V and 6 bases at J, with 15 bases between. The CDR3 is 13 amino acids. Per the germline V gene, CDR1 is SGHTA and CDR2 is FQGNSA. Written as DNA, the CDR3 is TGTGCCAGCAGTTCCCGACTCTCTGGCGAGCAGTACTTC. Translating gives CASSSRLSGEQYF.

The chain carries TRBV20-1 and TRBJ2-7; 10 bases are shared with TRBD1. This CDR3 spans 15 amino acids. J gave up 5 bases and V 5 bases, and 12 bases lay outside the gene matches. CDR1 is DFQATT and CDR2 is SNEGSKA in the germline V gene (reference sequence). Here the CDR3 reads CSAARTGGKDDEQYF. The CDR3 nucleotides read TGCAGTGCTGCCCGGACAGGGGGTAAGGACGACGAGCAGTACTTC.

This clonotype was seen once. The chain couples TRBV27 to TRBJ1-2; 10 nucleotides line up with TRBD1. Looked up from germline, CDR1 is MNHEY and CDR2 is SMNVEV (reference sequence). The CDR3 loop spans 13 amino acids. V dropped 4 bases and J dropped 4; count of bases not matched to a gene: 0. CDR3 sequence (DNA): TGTGCCAGCAGTTGGGACAGGGGCTATGGCTACACCTTC. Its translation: CASSWDRGYGYTF.

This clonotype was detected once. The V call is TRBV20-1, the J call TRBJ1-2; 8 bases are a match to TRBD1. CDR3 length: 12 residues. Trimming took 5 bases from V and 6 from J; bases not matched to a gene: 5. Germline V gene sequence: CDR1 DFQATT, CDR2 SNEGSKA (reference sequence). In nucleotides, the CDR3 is TGCAGTGCTGGGTCGACAGGGGATGGCTACACCTTC. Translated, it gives CSAGSTGDGYTF.

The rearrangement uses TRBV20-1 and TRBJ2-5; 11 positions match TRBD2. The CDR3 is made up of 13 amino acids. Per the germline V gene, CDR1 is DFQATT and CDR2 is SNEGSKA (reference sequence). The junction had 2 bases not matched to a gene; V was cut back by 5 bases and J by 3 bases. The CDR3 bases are TGCAGTGCTCAGACTAGCGGGGAAGAGACCCAGTACTTC. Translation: CSAQTSGEETQYF.

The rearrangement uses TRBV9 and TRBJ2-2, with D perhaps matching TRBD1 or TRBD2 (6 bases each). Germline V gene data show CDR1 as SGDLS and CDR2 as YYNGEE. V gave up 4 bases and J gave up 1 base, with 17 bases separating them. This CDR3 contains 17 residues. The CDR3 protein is CASSTRRGHLNTGELFF. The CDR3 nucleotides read TGTGCCAGCAGCACCAGGAGGGGACACCTGAACACCGGGGAGCTGTTTTTT. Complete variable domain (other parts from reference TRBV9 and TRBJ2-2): DSGVTQTPKHLITATGQRVTLRCSPRSGDLSVYWYQQSLDQGLQFLIQYYNGEERAKGNILERFSAQQFPDLHSELNLSSLELGDSALYFCASSTRRGHLNTGELFFGEGSRLTVL.

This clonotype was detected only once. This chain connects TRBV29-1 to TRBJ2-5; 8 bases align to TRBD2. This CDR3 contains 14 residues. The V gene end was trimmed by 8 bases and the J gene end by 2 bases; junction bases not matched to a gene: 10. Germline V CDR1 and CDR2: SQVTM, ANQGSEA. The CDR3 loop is CSTEAGVKQETQYF. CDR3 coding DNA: TGCAGCACTGAAGCGGGGGTAAAGCAAGAGACCCAGTACTTC.

CDR3 sequence: CASSYSDWGTEAFF. For the CDR3, the DNA is TGTGCCAGCAGTTACTCCGACTGGGGCACTGAAGCTTTCTTT. The J gene is TRBJ1-1, the V gene TRBV6-5, with D unresolved. The ends were cut back, 0 bases at V and 4 bases at J, with 9 bases in the middle. The CDR3 has 14 residues. Germline CDR1 is MNHEY and CDR2 is SVGAGI.

The CDR3 DNA reads as TGTGCCAGCAGGGACAGGGTGCATGAGCAGTTCTTC. It encodes CASRDRVHEQFF. The chain carries TRBV2 and TRBJ2-1, with 8 bases aligning to TRBD1. Germline assignment: CDR1 SNHLY and CDR2 FYNNEI. V was clipped by 6 bases and J by 8 bases; unmatched bases: 3. CDR3 size: 12 residues.

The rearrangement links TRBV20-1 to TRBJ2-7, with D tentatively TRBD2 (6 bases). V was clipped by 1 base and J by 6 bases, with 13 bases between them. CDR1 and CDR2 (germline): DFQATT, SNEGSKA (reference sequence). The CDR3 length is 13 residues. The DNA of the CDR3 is TGCAGTGCTAGAGCGCCGCGGGGCGGCGAGCAGTACTTC. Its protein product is CSARAPRGGEQYF.

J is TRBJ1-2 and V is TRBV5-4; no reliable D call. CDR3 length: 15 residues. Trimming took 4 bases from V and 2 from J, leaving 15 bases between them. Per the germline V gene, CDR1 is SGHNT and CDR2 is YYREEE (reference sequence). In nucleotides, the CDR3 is TGTGCCAGCAGCCGGAGAGAGGTTCCGAACTATGGCTACACCTTC. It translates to CASSRREVPNYGYTF.

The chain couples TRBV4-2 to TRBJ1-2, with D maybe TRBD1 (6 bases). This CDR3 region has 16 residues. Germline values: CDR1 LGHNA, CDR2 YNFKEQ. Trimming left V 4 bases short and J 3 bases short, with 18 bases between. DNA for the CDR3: TGTGCCAGCAGCCCAGGAAGTGGGGACACGTACTATGGCTACACCTTC. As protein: CASSPGSGDTYYGYTF.

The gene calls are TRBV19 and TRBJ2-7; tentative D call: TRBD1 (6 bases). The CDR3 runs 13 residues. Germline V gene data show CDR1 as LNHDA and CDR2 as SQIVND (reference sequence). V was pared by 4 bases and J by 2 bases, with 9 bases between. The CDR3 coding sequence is TGTGCCAGTAGTAGCAGGGACACCTACGAGCAGTACTTC. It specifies CASSSRDTYEQYF.

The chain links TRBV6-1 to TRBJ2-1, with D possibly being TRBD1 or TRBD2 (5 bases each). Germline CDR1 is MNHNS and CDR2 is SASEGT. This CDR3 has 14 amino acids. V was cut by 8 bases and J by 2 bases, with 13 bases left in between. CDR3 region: CASRGQVTYNEQFF. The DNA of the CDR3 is TGTGCCAGCCGGGGCCAGGTCACCTACAATGAGCAGTTCTTC.

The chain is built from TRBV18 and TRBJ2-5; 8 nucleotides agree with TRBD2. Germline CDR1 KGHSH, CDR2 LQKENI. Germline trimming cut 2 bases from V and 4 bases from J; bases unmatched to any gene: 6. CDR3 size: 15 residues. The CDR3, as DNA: TGTGCCAGCTCACCATCGCGGGGGGCCAGAGAGACCCAGTACTTC. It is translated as CASSPSRGARETQYF.

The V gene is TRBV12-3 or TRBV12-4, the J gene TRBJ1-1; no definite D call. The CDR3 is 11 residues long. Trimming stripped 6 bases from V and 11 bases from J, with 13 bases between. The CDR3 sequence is CASSVASRAFF. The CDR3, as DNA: TGTGCCAGCAGCGTGGCCTCGAGGGCTTTCTTT.